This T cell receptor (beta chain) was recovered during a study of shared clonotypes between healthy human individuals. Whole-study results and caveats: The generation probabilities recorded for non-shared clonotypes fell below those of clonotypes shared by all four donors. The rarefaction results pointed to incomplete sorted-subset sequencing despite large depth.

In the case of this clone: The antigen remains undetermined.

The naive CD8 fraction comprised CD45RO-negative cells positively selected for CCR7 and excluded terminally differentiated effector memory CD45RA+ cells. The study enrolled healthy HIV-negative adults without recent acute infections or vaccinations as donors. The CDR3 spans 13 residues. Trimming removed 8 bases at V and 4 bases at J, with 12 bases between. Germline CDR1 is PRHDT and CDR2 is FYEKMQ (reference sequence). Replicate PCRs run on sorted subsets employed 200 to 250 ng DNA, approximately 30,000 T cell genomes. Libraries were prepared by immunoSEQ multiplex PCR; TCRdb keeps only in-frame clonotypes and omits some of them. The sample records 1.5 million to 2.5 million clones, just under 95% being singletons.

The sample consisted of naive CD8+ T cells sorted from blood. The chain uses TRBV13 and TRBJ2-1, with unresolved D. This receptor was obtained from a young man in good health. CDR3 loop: CASQGDDYNEQFF. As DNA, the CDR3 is TGTGCCAGCCAAGGAGATGATTACAATGAGCAGTTCTTC.